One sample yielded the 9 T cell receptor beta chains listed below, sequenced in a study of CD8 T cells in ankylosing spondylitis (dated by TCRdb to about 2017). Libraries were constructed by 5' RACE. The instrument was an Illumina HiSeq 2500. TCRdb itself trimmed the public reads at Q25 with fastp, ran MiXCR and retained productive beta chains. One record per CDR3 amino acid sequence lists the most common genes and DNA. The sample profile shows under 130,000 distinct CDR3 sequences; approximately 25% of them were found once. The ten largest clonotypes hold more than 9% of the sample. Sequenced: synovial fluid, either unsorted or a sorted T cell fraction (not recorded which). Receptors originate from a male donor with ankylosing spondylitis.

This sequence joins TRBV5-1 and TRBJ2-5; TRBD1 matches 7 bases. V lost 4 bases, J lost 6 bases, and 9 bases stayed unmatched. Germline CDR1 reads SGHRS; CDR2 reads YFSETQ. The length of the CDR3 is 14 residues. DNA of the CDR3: TGCGCCAGCAGCCCCGGACAGGAAGGGCAGACCCAGTACTTC. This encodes CASSPGQEGQTQYF.

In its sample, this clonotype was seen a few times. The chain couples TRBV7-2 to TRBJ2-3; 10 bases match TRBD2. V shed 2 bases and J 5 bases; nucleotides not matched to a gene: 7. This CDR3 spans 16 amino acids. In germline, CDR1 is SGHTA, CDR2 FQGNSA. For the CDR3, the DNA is TGTGCCAGCAGCTTAACTTATAGGACTAGCGGAGATACGCAGTATTTT. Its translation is CASSLTYRTSGDTQYF.

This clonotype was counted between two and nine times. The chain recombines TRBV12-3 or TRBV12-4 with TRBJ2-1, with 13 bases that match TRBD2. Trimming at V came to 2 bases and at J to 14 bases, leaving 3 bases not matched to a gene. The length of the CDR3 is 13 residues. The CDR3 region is CASSLSLAGGEFF. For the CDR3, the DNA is TGTGCCAGCAGTTTATCACTAGCGGGAGGGGAGTTCTTC.

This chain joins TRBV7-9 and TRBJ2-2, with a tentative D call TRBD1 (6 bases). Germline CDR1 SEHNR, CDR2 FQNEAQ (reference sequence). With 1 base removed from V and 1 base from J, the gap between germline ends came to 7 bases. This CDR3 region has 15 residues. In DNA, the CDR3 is TGTGCCAGCAGCTTAGTGACAGGGAACACCGGGGAGCTGTTTTTT. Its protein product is CASSLVTGNTGELFF.

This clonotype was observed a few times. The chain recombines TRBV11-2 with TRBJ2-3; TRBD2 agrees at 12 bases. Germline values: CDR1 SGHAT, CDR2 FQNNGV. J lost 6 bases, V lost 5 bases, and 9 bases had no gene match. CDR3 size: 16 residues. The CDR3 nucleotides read TGTGCCAGCAGCGAATCTAGCGGGAGGGCCCCGGATACGCAGTATTTT. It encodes CASSESSGRAPDTQYF.

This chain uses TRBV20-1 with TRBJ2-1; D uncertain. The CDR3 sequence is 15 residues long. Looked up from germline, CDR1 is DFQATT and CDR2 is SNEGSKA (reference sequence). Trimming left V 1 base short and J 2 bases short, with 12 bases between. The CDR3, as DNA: TGCAGTGCTAGAGGGTCATTGTCCCCCTACAATGAGCAGTTCTTC. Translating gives CSARGSLSPYNEQFF.

CDR3 sequence reads: CASTETGASSYEQYF. For the CDR3, the DNA is TGTGCCAGTACCGAGACAGGGGCGAGCTCCTACGAGCAGTACTTC. The gene calls are TRBV19 and TRBJ2-7; the match to TRBD1 covers 8 bases. CDR3 length equals 15 residues. Looked up from germline, CDR1 is LNHDA and CDR2 is SQIVND (reference sequence). V trimming: 7 bases; J trimming: 0 bases; junction bases outside the gene matches: 8.

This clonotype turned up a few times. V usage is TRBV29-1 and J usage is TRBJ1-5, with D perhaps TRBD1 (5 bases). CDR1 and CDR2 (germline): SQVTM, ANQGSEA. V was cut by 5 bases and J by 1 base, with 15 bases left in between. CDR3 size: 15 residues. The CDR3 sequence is CSVRMGWGSNQPQHF. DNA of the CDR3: TGCAGCGTTCGCATGGGTTGGGGCAGCAATCAGCCCCAGCATTTT.

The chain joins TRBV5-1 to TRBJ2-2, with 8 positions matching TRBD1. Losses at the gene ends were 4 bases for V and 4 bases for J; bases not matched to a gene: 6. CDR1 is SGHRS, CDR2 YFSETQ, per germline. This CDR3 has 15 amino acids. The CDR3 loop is CASSLGTGSTGELFF. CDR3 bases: TGCGCCAGCAGCCTTGGGACAGGAAGCACCGGGGAGCTGTTTTTT.